This T cell receptor beta chain was recovered during a study of blood T cell repertoires in COVID-19 (dated by TCRdb to about 2020). Context from the whole study: Collaborator samples came from the United States, Italy and Spain and covered acute and convalescent phases of COVID-19. The prospective study material was composed of cDNA or gDNA derived from T cells, B-cell-depleted T cells, or PBMCs. Deeply sampled blood TCRbeta repertoires from subjects exposed to, actively infected with, or recovered from COVID-19 were included in the dataset. The repertoires were released in a freely available public database meant as a resource for research on the immune response to SARS-CoV-2. Samples came from the ongoing ImmuneRACE study (first 160 participants) plus 1,254 subjects from 6 global collaborators. A de-identified subject ID, COVID-19 status, age in years and sex were almost always included in the sample metadata. HLA class I and class II types, where available, came from metadata supplied by the sample provider rather than from assay-based typing.

Another Seattle source contributed samples from volunteer blood donors who had recovered from COVID-19. The collaborating institutions used their own protocols to collect whole blood in K2EDTA tubes. For TCRbeta analysis, collaborators shipped samples as frozen whole blood, isolated PBMCs, or DNA extracted from either of those sample types. TCRbeta CDR3 regions were amplified from genomic DNA using the immunoSEQ Assay, a bias-controlled multiplex PCR. Per the authors' processing: The number of nucleated cells in each sample was estimated from the amplification of reference gene primers within the assay. Sequence reads were collapsed and filtered to measure the absolute abundance of every unique TCRbeta CDR3 rearrangement. For each sample, productive Simpson clonality was calculated by taking the square root of Simpson's diversity index across productive rearrangements. The table comes from immuneACCESS by way of TCRdb, which keeps in-frame sequences with V and J called. Part of the clones is missing from these tables; in studies checked, under half for an unresolved V gene and the rest for unknown reasons. Clone size and V and J calls were adopted from that table, with D and trimming inferred from the DNA. Recorded for this sample are approximately 250,000 clones; roughly 88% of them occurred a single time. The ten top clones hold over 2% of the sample.

Study-wide conclusions, independent of this receptor: Clinical and demographic metadata were provided uncurated, with the amount varying by source and participant.

Concerning this clone: The target of this receptor is not known. No qualities accompany the bases; no much larger clone lies one base away.

V was cut back by 3 bases and J by 0 bases, leaving a gap of 21 bases between them. CDR1 is given as DFQATT and CDR2 as SNEGSKA, both from the germline V gene (reference sequence). The CDR3 runs 18 residues from the cysteine to the phenylalanine. Only CDR3 DNA remains: 54 bases, in frame from the first base. Material: peripheral blood. The rearranged chain carries TRBV20-1 and TRBJ1-5; matching of 6 bases hints at TRBD1 as the D gene. The receptor was derived from a man younger than 40 who had recovered from COVID-19. The CDR3 region reads CSASLIGFGTNSNQPQHF. The nucleotide sequence is given as TGCAGTGCTAGTTTGATCGGCTTCGGGACAAATAGCAATCAGCCCCAGCATTTT.